This note documents a single TCR beta chain sequence. Germline assignment: CDR1 SGDLS and CDR2 YYNGEE. V was cut by 0 bases and J by 8 bases, with 17 bases left in between. CDR3 length: 15 residues. Recruitment covered about two dozen US areas and drew participants whose ages spanned roughly 18 to 89 years. Cohort assignment relied on participant-reported clinical history. TCRdb's table, derived via immunoSEQ multiplex PCR, lists solely in-frame clones and lacks some. The sample lists around 300,000 clones; approximately 89% were seen once. The sample comes from a study of blood T cell repertoires in COVID-19. Across the whole study: Samples taken during acute and convalescent COVID-19 were collected in the United States, Italy and Spain.

The chain recombines TRBV9 with TRBJ1-2; the D gene is possibly TRBD1 (5 bases). The sequencing sample was made of PBMCs or T cells enriched from blood (not recorded which). The clonotype originates from a man aged 25-45 years who had recovered from COVID-19. CDR3 sequence: CASSVAMGPLEGYTF. DNA for the CDR3: TGTGCCAGCAGCGTAGCTATGGGGCCACTGGAGGGCTACACCTTC.